This T cell receptor beta chain was profiled in a study of early T cells in non-severe SARS-CoV-2 infection (dated by TCRdb to the early 2020s). With regard to the full study: Bulk RNA from unsorted whole blood was used for TCR sequencing, so alpha and beta chains could not be paired.

A case-control design nested within a healthcare worker cohort in London, UK, was used, with weekly nasopharyngeal swab PCR tests and blood sampling performed. Between 23 and 31 March 2020, the week of the UK lockdown, healthcare workers were enrolled and then followed up weekly for as long as 16 weeks. Preparation of the library involved 5' RACE. The instrument given in TCRdb is NextSeq 500. The TCR library protocol attached unique molecular identifiers to individual cDNA molecules to correct for sequencing error and PCR bias. Both TCR alpha and beta chains were sequenced, and tight co-correlation was observed between alpha and beta sequence abundances in each sample. The study's own analysis went as follows. V gene, J gene and CDR3 annotation of TCR sequences was performed with Decombinator V4. TCRs were defined as expanded if a significant change between any two time points was detected under a Poisson model with p below 0.0001. TCR abundances were normalised to the total number of TCRs sequenced in each sample and reported as counts per million. TRAV1-2 paired with TRAJ12, TRAJ20 or TRAJ33 defined MAIT TCRs, while TRAV10 paired with TRAJ18 defined iNKT TCRs. A search of VDJdb, accessed on 1 November 2021, was run for TCRs annotated to CMV, EBV and SARS-CoV-2, with TCRs annotated for multiple antigens excluded. TCRdb reworked the public reads: Q25 trimming with fastp, MiXCR clone assembly, productive beta chains retained. Merged by CDR3 protein, the rows form single entries marked with the most common genes and DNA. The V and J calls and clone size come from TCRdb's table, not from the authors' own analysis. This sample is represented by roughly 52,000 distinct CDR3 sequences; around 6.6% of them were singletons. The leading ten clones occupy 5.8% of the sample.

On this clonotype: There is no known antigen for this receptor. Per-base quality was not reported, and no clone a single base away is much larger than it.

The junction carries 9 bases between V and J, which are trimmed by 2 bases and 7 bases respectively. From the germline V gene (reference sequence), CDR1 is MNHNY and CDR2 is SVGAGI. The CDR3 covers 12 residues, taking in both the cysteine and the phenylalanine. CDR3 DNA is the only sequence kept; it has 36 bases, read in frame from the first base. Overall study outcomes, separate from this receptor: VDJdb matching was skewed toward anti-spike CD8 responses, so virus-specific expansions were likely underestimated and private and CD4 specificities were missed.

The sample here was whole blood, taken at baseline. The source of this sequence is an adult who was a healthcare worker with PCR-confirmed SARS-CoV-2 infection or an uninfected control (not recorded which). The sequence links TRBV6-6 to TRBJ2-7, and TRBD2 may be the D gene, going by 5 matching bases. The DNA is as follows: TGTGCCAGCAGTTACAGACCGGGAGAGCAGTACTTC. Translation gives CASSYRPGEQYF.